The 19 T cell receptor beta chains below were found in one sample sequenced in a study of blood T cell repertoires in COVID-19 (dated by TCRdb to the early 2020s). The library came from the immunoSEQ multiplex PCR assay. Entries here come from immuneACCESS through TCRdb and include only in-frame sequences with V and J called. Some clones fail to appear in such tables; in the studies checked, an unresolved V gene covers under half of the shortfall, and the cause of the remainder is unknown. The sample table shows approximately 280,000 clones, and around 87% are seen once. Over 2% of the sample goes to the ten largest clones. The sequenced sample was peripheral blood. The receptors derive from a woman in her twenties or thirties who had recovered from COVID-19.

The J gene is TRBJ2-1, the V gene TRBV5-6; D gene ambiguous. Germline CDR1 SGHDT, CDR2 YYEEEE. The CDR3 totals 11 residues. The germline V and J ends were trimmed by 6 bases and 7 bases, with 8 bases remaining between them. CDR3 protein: CASNYRNEQFF. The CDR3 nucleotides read TGTGCCAGCAACTACCGTAATGAGCAGTTCTTC.

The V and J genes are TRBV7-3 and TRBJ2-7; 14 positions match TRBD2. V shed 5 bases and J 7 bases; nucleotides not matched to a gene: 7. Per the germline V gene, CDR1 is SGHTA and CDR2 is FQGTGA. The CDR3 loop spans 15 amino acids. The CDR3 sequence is CASSPGLAGVSEQYF. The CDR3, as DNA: TGTGCCAGCAGCCCGGGACTAGCGGGAGTAAGTGAGCAGTACTTC.

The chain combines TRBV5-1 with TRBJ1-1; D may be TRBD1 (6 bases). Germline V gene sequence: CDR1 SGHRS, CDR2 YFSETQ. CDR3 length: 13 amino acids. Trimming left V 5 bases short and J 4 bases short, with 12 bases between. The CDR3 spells CASSSGEATEAFF. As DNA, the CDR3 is TGCGCCAGCAGTTCAGGGGAAGCCACTGAAGCTTTCTTT.

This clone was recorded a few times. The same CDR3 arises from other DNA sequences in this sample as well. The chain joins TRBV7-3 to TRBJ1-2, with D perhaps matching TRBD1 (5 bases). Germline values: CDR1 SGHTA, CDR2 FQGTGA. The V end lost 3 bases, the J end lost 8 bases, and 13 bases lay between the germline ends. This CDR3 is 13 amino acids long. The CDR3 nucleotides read TGTGCCAGCAGCTTTGCGGGGGGACGCGGCTACACCTTC. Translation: CASSFAGGRGYTF.

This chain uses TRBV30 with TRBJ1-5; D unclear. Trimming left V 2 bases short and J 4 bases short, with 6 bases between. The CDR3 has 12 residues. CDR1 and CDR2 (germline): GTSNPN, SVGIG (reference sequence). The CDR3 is CAWSLSNQPQHF. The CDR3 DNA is TGTGCCTGGAGTCTGAGTAATCAGCCCCAGCATTTT.

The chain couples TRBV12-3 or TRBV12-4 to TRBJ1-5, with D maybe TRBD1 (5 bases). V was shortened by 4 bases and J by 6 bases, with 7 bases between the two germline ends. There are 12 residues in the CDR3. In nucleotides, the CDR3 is TGTGCCAGCAGTTACAGGTCTCAGCCCCAGCATTTT. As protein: CASSYRSQPQHF.

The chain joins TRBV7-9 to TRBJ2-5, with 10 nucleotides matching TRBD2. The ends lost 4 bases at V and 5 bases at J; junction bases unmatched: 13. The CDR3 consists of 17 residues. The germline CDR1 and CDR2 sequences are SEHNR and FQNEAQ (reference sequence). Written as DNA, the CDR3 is TGTGCCAGCAGCTCAACCGGGACTAGCGCCTTGACGGAGACCCAGTACTTC. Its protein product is CASSSTGTSALTETQYF.

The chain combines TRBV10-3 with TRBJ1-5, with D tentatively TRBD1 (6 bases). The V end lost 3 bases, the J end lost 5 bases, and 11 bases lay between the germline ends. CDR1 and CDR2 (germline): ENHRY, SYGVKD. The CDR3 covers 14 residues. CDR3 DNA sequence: TGTGCCATCAGTGAAGTACAGGGAGATCAGCCCCAGCATTTT. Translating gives CAISEVQGDQPQHF.

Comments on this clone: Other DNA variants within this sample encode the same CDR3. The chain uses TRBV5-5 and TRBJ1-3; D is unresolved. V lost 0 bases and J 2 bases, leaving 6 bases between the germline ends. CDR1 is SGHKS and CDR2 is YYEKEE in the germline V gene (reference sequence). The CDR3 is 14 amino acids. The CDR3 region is CASSLAGAGNTIYF. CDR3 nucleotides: TGTGCCAGCAGCTTGGCGGGTGCTGGAAACACCATATATTTT.

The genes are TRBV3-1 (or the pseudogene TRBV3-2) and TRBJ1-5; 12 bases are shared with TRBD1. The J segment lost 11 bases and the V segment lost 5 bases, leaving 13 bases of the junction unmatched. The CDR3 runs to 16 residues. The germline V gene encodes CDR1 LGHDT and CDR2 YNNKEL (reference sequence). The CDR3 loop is CASSEGRDRGRGAQHF. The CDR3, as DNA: TGTGCCAGCAGCGAAGGCCGGGACAGGGGGCGCGGGGCCCAGCATTTT.

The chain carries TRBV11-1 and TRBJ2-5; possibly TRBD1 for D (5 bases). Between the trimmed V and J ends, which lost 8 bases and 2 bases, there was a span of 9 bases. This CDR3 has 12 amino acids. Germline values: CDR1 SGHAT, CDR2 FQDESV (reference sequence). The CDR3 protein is CASGHIQETQYF. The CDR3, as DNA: TGTGCCAGCGGACATATTCAAGAGACCCAGTACTTC.

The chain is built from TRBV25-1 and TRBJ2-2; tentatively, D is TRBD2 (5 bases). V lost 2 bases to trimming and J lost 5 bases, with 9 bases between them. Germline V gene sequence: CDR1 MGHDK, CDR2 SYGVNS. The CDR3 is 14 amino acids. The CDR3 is CASSELPGTGELFF. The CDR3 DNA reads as TGTGCCAGCAGTGAACTTCCGGGGACCGGGGAGCTGTTTTTT.

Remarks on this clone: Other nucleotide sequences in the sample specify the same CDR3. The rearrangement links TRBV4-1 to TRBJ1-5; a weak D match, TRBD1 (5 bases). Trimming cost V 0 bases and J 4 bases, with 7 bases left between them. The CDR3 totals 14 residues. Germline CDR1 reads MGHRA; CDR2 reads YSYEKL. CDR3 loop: CASSQDRGNQPQHF. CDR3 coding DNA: TGCGCCAGCAGCCAAGACCGGGGGAATCAGCCCCAGCATTTT.

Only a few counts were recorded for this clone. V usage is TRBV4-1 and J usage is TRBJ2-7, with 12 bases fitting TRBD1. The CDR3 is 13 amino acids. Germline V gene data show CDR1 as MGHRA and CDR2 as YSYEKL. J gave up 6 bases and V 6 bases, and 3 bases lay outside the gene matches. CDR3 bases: TGCGCCAGCAGTGGGACAGGGGGCGGCGAGCAGTACTTC. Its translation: CASSGTGGGEQYF.

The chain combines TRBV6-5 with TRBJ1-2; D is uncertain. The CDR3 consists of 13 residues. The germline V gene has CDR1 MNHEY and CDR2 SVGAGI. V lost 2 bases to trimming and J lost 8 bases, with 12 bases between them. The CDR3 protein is CASSYEAGSGYTF. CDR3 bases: TGTGCCAGCAGTTACGAGGCGGGAAGCGGCTACACCTTC.

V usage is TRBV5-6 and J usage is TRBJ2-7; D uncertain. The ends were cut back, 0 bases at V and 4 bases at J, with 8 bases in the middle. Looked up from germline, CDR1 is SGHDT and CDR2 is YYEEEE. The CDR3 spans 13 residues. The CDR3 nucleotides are TGTGCCAGCAGCTTGGATACAGAGTACGAGCAGTACTTC. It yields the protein CASSLDTEYEQYF.

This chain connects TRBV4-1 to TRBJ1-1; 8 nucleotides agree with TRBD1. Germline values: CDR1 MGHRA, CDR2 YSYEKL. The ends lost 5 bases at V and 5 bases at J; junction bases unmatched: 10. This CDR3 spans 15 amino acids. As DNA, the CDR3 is TGCGCCAGCAGCACGACGACAGGGGTGGGTACTGAAGCTTTCTTT. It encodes CASSTTTGVGTEAFF.

Here the CDR3 reads CASRSPLEQFF. DNA of the CDR3: TGTGCCAGCAGATCCCCTCTAGAGCAGTTCTTC. The chain couples TRBV6-5 to TRBJ2-1; no firm D call. With 6 bases removed from V and 10 bases from J, the gap between germline ends came to 10 bases. Germline assignment: CDR1 MNHEY and CDR2 SVGAGI. The CDR3 sequence is 11 residues long.

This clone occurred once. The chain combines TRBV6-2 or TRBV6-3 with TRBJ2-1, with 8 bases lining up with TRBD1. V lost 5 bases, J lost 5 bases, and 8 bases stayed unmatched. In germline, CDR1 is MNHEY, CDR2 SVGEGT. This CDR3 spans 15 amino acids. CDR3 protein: CASSRFGQGNNEQFF. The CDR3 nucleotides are TGTGCCAGCAGTCGATTCGGACAGGGCAACAATGAGCAGTTCTTC.